This TCR beta chain originates from a study of control samples from healthy donors and cancer patients. This CDR3 is 16 amino acids long. Losses at the gene ends were 1 base for V and 4 bases for J; bases not matched to a gene: 6. CDR1 is SEHNR and CDR2 is FQNEAQ in the germline V gene (reference sequence). Only in-frame clones appear in the TCRdb table, and some are missing; sequencing was by immunoSEQ multiplex PCR. The repertoire holds about 45,000 clones, 70% seen once, with approximately 17% in the top ten. Sequencing was done on a sample of formalin-fixed, paraffin-embedded tissue. The gene calls are TRBV7-9 and TRBJ2-1; 8 bases agree with TRBD2. The sequence was obtained from a male donor with melanoma. CDR3 residues: CASSLGSSGWYNEQFF. CDR3 bases: TGTGCCAGCAGCTTAGGTTCTAGCGGGTGGTACAATGAGCAGTTCTTC.